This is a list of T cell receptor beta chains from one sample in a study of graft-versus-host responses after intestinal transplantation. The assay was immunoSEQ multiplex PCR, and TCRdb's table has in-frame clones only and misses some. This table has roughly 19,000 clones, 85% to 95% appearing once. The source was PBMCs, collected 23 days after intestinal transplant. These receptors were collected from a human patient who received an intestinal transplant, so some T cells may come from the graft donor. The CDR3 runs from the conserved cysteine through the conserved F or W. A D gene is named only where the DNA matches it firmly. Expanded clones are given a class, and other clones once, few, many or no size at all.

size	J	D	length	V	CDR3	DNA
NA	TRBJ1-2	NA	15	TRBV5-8	CASSLVSRTNYGYTF	TGTGCCAGCAGCTTGGTCTCCAGGACGAACTATGGCTACACCTTC
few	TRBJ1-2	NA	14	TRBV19	CASSGAYPHYGYTF	TGTGCCAGTAGTGGGGCTTATCCCCACTATGGCTACACCTTC
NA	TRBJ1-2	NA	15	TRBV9	CASSGSPRGDYGYTF	TGTGCCAGCAGCGGATCGCCGAGGGGTGACTATGGCTACACCTTC
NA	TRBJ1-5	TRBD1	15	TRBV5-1	CASSPKDRVNQPQHF	TGCGCCAGCAGCCCCAAAGACAGGGTGAATCAGCCCCAGCATTTT
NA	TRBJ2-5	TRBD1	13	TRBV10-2	CASSEGRGPSQYF	TGCGCCAGCAGTGAGGGTAGGGGGCCTTCCCAGTACTTC
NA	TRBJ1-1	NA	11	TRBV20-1	CSDGGNTEAFF	TGCAGTGATGGGGGAAACACTGAAGCTTTCTTT
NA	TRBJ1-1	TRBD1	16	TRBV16	CASSKSRDSMNTEAFF	TGTGCCAGCAGCAAGTCCCGGGACAGTATGAACACTGAAGCTTTCTTT
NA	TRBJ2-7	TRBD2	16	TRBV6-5	CASSYFKGLAGDEQYF	TGTGCCAGCAGTTATTTCAAGGGACTAGCGGGAGACGAGCAGTACTTC
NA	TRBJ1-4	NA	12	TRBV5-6	CASQVGAEKLFF	TGTGCCAGCCAGGTCGGGGCTGAAAAACTGTTTTTT
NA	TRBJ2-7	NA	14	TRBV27	CASSLSWNSYEQYF	TGTGCCAGCAGTCTCTCCTGGAACTCCTACGAGCAGTACTTC
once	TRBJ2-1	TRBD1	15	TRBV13	CASSLQTGGGNEQFF	TGTGCCAGCAGCCTACAGACAGGGGGCGGGAATGAGCAGTTCTTC
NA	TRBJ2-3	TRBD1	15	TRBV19	CASSPRDRATDTQYF	TGTGCCAGTAGTCCCCGGGACAGGGCCACAGATACGCAGTATTTT
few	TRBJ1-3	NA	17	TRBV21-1	CASRWPLATTARNTIYF	TGTGCCAGCAGGTGGCCCCTAGCTACAACCGCACGAAACACCATATATTTT
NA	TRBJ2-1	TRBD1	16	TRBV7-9	CASSSPGQASYNEQFF	TGTGCCAGCAGCTCCCCGGGACAGGCTTCCTACAATGAGCAGTTCTTC
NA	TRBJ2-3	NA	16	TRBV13	CASSLGLSKHTDTQYF	TGTGCCAGCAGCTTAGGCCTCAGCAAACACACAGATACGCAGTATTTT
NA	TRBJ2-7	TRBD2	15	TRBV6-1	CASSPKLARFYEQYF	TGTGCCAGCAGCCCAAAACTAGCGCGCTTCTACGAGCAGTACTTC
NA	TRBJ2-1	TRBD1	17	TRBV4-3	CASSHPTGTGSYNEQFF	TGCGCCAGCAGCCACCCGACCGGGACAGGTTCCTACAATGAGCAGTTCTTC
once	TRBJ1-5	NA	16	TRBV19	CASSIGQGRINQPQHF	TGTGCCAGTAGTATTGGGCAGGGGAGGATTAATCAGCCCCAGCATTTT
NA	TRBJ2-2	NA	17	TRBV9	CASSVPSSVRDTGELFF	TGTGCCAGCAGCGTACCCTCTAGCGTCAGGGACACCGGGGAGCTGTTTTTT